Each of the 30 T cell receptor beta chains below was sequenced from the same sample in a study of blood T cell repertoires in COVID-19 (dated by TCRdb to 2020 to 2021). Libraries came from the immunoSEQ multiplex PCR assay. The table was pulled from immuneACCESS by TCRdb, which kept in-frame rearrangements only. Such tables lose some clones; where checked, under half of the loss comes from unresolved V genes, and the rest has no known cause. This sample gives about 160,000 clones in total; about four fifths of them show up just once. The top ten clonotypes cover 7.5% to 8.5% of the sample. The sequencing input was peripheral blood. All receptors derive from a woman in her sixties or seventies with COVID-19, enrolled during active disease.

This clone came up many times. The chain combines TRBV4-2 with TRBJ1-1; D remains ambiguous. V was shortened by 3 bases and J by 3 bases, with 11 bases between the two germline ends. CDR1 is LGHNA, CDR2 YNFKEQ, per germline. This CDR3 comprises 14 residues. In nucleotides, the CDR3 is TGTGCCAGCAGCCAGTCGTTCATAGACACTGAAGCTTTCTTT. Its translation: CASSQSFIDTEAFF.

This clone occurred many times. CDR3 sequence (DNA): TGTGCCAGCAGCGTCCTAGCGGGGGTGGCCTACAATGAGCAGTTCTTC. It translates to CASSVLAGVAYNEQFF. V is TRBV9 and J is TRBJ2-1; TRBD2 agrees at 10 bases. CDR1 and CDR2 from the germline V gene are SGDLS and YYNGEE. Losses at the gene ends were 2 bases for V and 2 bases for J; bases not matched to a gene: 4. The CDR3 is made up of 16 amino acids.

The chain employs TRBV6-5 and TRBJ2-4; TRBD2 agrees at 13 bases. The V and J ends lost 4 bases and 3 bases, in that order; junction bases with no gene match: 3. Germline loops: CDR1 MNHEY, CDR2 SVGAGI. The CDR3 runs 16 residues. CDR3 in amino acids: CASSSGLAGVKNIQYF. Written as DNA, the CDR3 is TGTGCCAGCAGTTCCGGACTAGCGGGAGTCAAAAACATTCAGTACTTC.

The chain couples TRBV4-2 to TRBJ2-1; no clear D. The ends were cut back, 3 bases at V and 1 base at J, with 10 bases in the middle. Germline values: CDR1 LGHNA, CDR2 YNFKEQ. CDR3 length: 15 residues. CDR3 coding DNA: TGTGCCAGCAGCCATGACACCAATTCCTACAATGAGCAGTTCTTC. Its translation: CASSHDTNSYNEQFF.

V usage is TRBV3-1 (or the pseudogene TRBV3-2) and J usage is TRBJ2-7, with D maybe TRBD2 (6 bases). CDR3 size: 18 residues. CDR1 LGHDT and CDR2 YNNKEL come from the germline V gene (reference sequence). With 2 bases removed from V and 2 bases from J, the gap between germline ends came to 22 bases. The CDR3 loop is CASSQSLGGDAIAYEQYF. Here the CDR3 DNA reads TGTGCCAGCAGCCAATCCCTAGGCGGGGATGCGATTGCCTACGAGCAGTACTTC.

The chain is built from TRBV4-1 and TRBJ2-1, with D perhaps TRBD2 (6 bases). Between the trimmed V and J ends, which lost 3 bases and 7 bases, there was a span of 13 bases. The germline gives CDR1 MGHRA, CDR2 YSYEKL. The CDR3 contains 14 residues. CDR3 in amino acids: CASSQTGVGNEQFF. DNA for the CDR3: TGCGCCAGCAGCCAGACGGGGGTCGGGAATGAGCAGTTCTTC.

J is TRBJ2-3 and V is TRBV5-4, with 10 positions matching TRBD1. CDR1 and CDR2 (germline): SGHNT, YYREEE (reference sequence). The CDR3 sequence is 14 residues long. Germline trimming cut 5 bases from V and 6 bases from J; bases unmatched to any gene: 6. The CDR3 reads CASSADRGSDTQYF. The CDR3 DNA sequence: TGTGCCAGCAGTGCGGACAGGGGGTCGGATACGCAGTATTTT.

CDR3 nucleotides: TGCGCCAGCAGCCAGCGGGGTGCTGAAAAACTGTTTTTT. Translated, it gives CASSQRGAEKLFF. This chain joins TRBV5-1 and TRBJ1-4; D ambiguous. This CDR3 spans 13 amino acids. The ends were cut back, 4 bases at V and 7 bases at J, with 11 bases in the middle. The germline V gene has CDR1 SGHRS and CDR2 YFSETQ. The full variable domain, completed using reference TRBV5-1 and TRBJ1-4, is KAGVTQTPRYLIKTRGQQVTLSCSPISGHRSVSWYQQTPGQGLQFLFEYFSETQRNKGNFPGRFSGRQFSNSRSEMNVSTLELGDSALYLCASSQRGAEKLFFGSGTQLSVL.

The chain has TRBV29-1 and TRBJ2-1, with 7 bases that match TRBD1. The CDR3 covers 13 residues. Germline assignment: CDR1 SQVTM and CDR2 ANQGSEA. The V segment lost 2 bases and the J segment 13 bases; nucleotides outside the gene matches: 11. The CDR3 loop is CSVESRVQGEQFF. CDR3 DNA: TGCAGCGTTGAAAGCAGGGTCCAGGGGGAACAGTTCTTC.

The chain has TRBV29-1 and TRBJ2-3; D is perhaps TRBD2 (5 bases). V was pared by 4 bases and J by 4 bases, with 9 bases between. Germline-derived CDR1 and CDR2 are SQVTM and ANQGSEA. This CDR3 contains 12 residues. CDR3 amino acids: CSVGRGPDTQYF. CDR3 coding DNA: TGCAGCGTTGGTCGAGGGCCAGATACGCAGTATTTT.

The chain couples TRBV28 to TRBJ2-2, with 8 bases aligning to TRBD2. The CDR3 is made up of 16 amino acids. Trimming at V came to 3 bases and at J to 4 bases, leaving 7 bases not matched to a gene. Germline CDR1 and CDR2: MDHEN and SYDVKM. The CDR3 protein is CASSFRTSQSTGELFF. The CDR3 DNA reads as TGTGCCAGCAGTTTCCGGACTAGCCAGAGCACCGGGGAGCTGTTTTTT. Based on the CDR3 plus reference TRBV28 and TRBJ2-2, the full variable domain is DVKVTQSSRYLVKRTGEKVFLECVQDMDHENMFWYRQDPGLGLRLIYFSYDVKMKEKGDIPEGYSVSREKKERFSLILESASTNQTSMYLCASSFRTSQSTGELFFGEGSRLTVL.

The genes are TRBV28 and TRBJ1-2; tentative D call: TRBD1 (6 bases). Germline V gene data show CDR1 as MDHEN and CDR2 as SYDVKM. This CDR3 contains 16 residues. Trimming took off 5 bases at V and 0 bases at J, with 16 bases between the two ends. The DNA for the CDR3 is TGTGCCAGCAGTAACCGGGACACCATATCTAACTATGGCTACACCTTC. This encodes CASSNRDTISNYGYTF.

CDR3 protein: CASRISGRAGDEQFF. In nucleotides, the CDR3 is TGTGCCAGCAGGATTAGCGGGAGGGCAGGCGATGAGCAGTTCTTC. V and J are TRBV28 and TRBJ2-1; 11 bases are a match to TRBD2. The CDR3 extends over 15 amino acids. V lost 6 bases, J lost 8 bases, and 9 bases stayed unmatched. Germline V gene data show CDR1 as MDHEN and CDR2 as SYDVKM.

This clone appeared a few times. The rearrangement joins TRBV7-3 to TRBJ1-2, with 7 bases matching TRBD1. The J segment lost 7 bases and the V segment lost 5 bases, leaving 13 bases of the junction unmatched. The CDR3 has 15 amino acids. CDR1 and CDR2 from the germline V gene are SGHTA and FQGTGA. CDR3 nucleotide sequence: TGTGCCAGCAGCCCGACAGGGATTGGAGGGGGTGGCTACACCTTC. Protein sequence: CASSPTGIGGGGYTF.

This clone was detected many times. The rearrangement uses TRBV4-2 and TRBJ2-1; 9 nucleotides align to TRBD2. The CDR3 contains 18 residues. J gave up 8 bases and V 0 bases, and 14 bases lay outside the gene matches. Germline assignment: CDR1 LGHNA and CDR2 YNFKEQ. The CDR3 DNA follows: TGTGCCAGCAGCCAAGATGGGGCGCTGGCGGGAGGGTGGGATGAGCAGTTCTTC. As protein: CASSQDGALAGGWDEQFF.

The rearrangement uses TRBV6-2 or TRBV6-3 and TRBJ2-5, with 7 bases aligning to TRBD2. CDR3 length: 14 residues. In germline, CDR1 is MNHEY, CDR2 SVGEGT. The V segment lost 6 bases and the J segment 2 bases; nucleotides outside the gene matches: 6. The CDR3 coding sequence is TGTGCCAGCAGCATCTGGACTAGTCAAGAGACCCAGTACTTC. Translated, it gives CASSIWTSQETQYF.

This CDR3 reads CASSSRRKDIQYF. For the CDR3, the DNA is TGTGCCAGCAGCTCGCGGCGGAAGGACATTCAGTACTTC. This chain joins TRBV5-8 and TRBJ2-4, with unresolved D. This CDR3 contains 13 residues. With 3 bases removed from V and 8 bases from J, the gap between germline ends came to 12 bases. Per germline, CDR1 SGHTS and CDR2 YDEGEE.

V gene TRBV27 combines with J gene TRBJ1-3, with D possibly TRBD1 on 6 matching bases. V was pared by 5 bases and J by 0 bases, with 14 bases between. Per germline, CDR1 MNHEY and CDR2 SMNVEV (reference sequence). There are 16 residues in the CDR3. CDR3 DNA sequence: TGTGCCAGCAGTCCCGCGACAGGCCTCTCTGGAAACACCATATATTTT. Amino acids: CASSPATGLSGNTIYF.

CDR3 sequence: CASSRQSGHTYGYTF. The CDR3 DNA reads as TGCGCCAGCAGCCGGCAGTCAGGACACACCTATGGCTACACCTTC. The rearrangement uses TRBV5-1 and TRBJ1-2; a possible D gene is TRBD1 (5 bases). The CDR3 length is 15 residues. Trimming shortened V by 4 bases and J by 4 bases, and 17 bases separated the two germline ends. Germline CDR1 reads SGHRS; CDR2 reads YFSETQ.

The chain couples TRBV5-4 to TRBJ2-7; D is unresolved. This CDR3 is built from 14 residues. Germline values: CDR1 SGHNT, CDR2 YYREEE (reference sequence). The germline V and J ends were trimmed by 4 bases and 5 bases, with 16 bases remaining between them. The DNA for the CDR3 is TGTGCCAGCAGCCTCAAACAGAGCACCAACGAGCAGTACTTC. Translated, it gives CASSLKQSTNEQYF.

The rearrangement links TRBV7-3 to TRBJ2-1; D is undetermined. Trimming left V 9 bases short and J 9 bases short, with 15 bases between. The CDR3 totals 12 residues. CDR1 is SGHTA, CDR2 FQGTGA, per germline. CDR3 region: CARPISPGEQFF. In DNA, the CDR3 is TGTGCCAGACCTATAAGTCCCGGTGAGCAGTTCTTC.

This chain links TRBV9 with TRBJ2-7; TRBD1 aligns across 7 bases. The CDR3 totals 15 residues. Germline V gene data show CDR1 as SGDLS and CDR2 as YYNGEE. V lost 4 bases to trimming and J lost 4 bases; unmatched junction nucleotides: 11. In DNA form, the CDR3 reads TGTGCCAGCAGCTCCGGGACAGCTAACTTTTACGAGCAGTACTTC. Encoded protein: CASSSGTANFYEQYF.

The rearrangement uses TRBV29-1 and TRBJ1-2; tentative D call: TRBD1 (6 bases). This CDR3 has 14 residues. The V gene lost 4 bases and the J gene lost 5 bases, with 17 bases spanning the gap. Germline V gene data show CDR1 as SQVTM and CDR2 as ANQGSEA. As DNA, the CDR3 is TGCAGCGTTGTCACCGCTCCAGGGGTTTATGGCTACACCTTC. Translating gives CSVVTAPGVYGYTF.

The rearrangement joins TRBV5-3 to TRBJ2-7, with 10 bases identical to TRBD1. TRBV5-3 is an ORF; its function is uncertain. V dropped 2 bases and J dropped 1; count of bases not matched to a gene: 6. The CDR3 has 16 amino acids. The CDR3 sequence is CARSLDRDRGSYEQYV. CDR3 sequence (DNA): TGTGCCAGAAGCTTAGACCGGGACAGGGGATCCTACGAGCAGTACGTC.

The V call is TRBV11-1, the J call TRBJ2-4; TRBD1 aligns across 7 bases. The CDR3 length is 12 residues. Germline lookup yields CDR1 SGHAT and CDR2 FQDESV (reference sequence). The junction had 4 bases not matched to a gene; V was cut back by 4 bases and J by 10 bases. The CDR3 here is CASSSGQYIQYF. The CDR3 DNA is TGTGCCAGCAGCTCGGGACAGTATATTCAGTACTTC.

V usage is TRBV19 and J usage is TRBJ1-3; D ambiguous. The germline CDR1 and CDR2 sequences are LNHDA and SQIVND (reference sequence). CDR3 size: 11 residues. Trimming shortened V by 7 bases and J by 9 bases, and 10 bases separated the two germline ends. The CDR3 DNA follows: TGTGCCAGTACCAACTCTGGCACCATATATTTT. As protein: CASTNSGTIYF.

This chain connects TRBV20-1 to TRBJ2-5, with D perhaps matching TRBD1 (6 bases). The V end was cut by 7 bases, the J end by 5 bases, with 11 bases between. Germline V gene data show CDR1 as DFQATT and CDR2 as SNEGSKA (reference sequence). The CDR3 consists of 11 residues. The CDR3 DNA reads TGCAGTGGGGGGCGCGTGGAGACCCAGTACTTC. Translated: CSGGRVETQYF.

The J gene is TRBJ1-6, the V gene TRBV28; no definite D call. Trimming removed 5 bases at V and 6 bases at J, with 11 bases between. Germline CDR1 MDHEN, CDR2 SYDVKM. The CDR3 loop spans 14 amino acids. CDR3 nucleotide sequence: TGTGCCAGCAGTGAGGGCGGGTCTAATTCACCCCTCCACTTT. It specifies CASSEGGSNSPLHF.

This clone was observed a few times. The rearrangement links TRBV7-9 to TRBJ2-2; D remains unclear. Between the trimmed V and J ends, which lost 2 bases and 4 bases, there was a span of 8 bases. In germline, CDR1 is SEHNR, CDR2 FQNEAQ (reference sequence). The CDR3 has 14 residues. The CDR3 coding sequence is TGTGCCAGCAGCTTACAGTCGTCCACCGGGGAGCTGTTTTTT. This translates into CASSLQSSTGELFF.

This rearrangement joins TRBV5-8 to TRBJ1-3, with no clear D. The germline V and J ends were trimmed by 5 bases and 8 bases, with 20 bases remaining between them. The V gene's germline CDR1 is SGHTS and CDR2 YDEGEE. The CDR3 runs 15 residues. The CDR3 loop is CASSPGPIAGDTIYF. CDR3 coding DNA: TGTGCCAGCAGTCCCGGACCAATCGCCGGGGACACCATATATTTT.